This TCR beta chain came from a study of T cell responses to AZD1222 COVID-19 vaccine. A remark on this clone: Its target is not known.

Study findings and constraints: Clonal diversity may have been underestimated in mostly white British donors. Across the whole spike, CD4 TCRs peaked at regions 160-218 and 743-854. Of the AZD1222 recipients, only five to seven were seropositive at baseline.

The method was immunoSEQ multiplex PCR; TCRdb's version includes in-frame clones alone and lacks a portion of them. The sample contains 45,000 to 60,000 clones, approximately 86% of which appear only once. The receptor's source is an adult in good health. This specimen was peripheral blood, taken on day 0 of AZD1222 vaccination.

Here the CDR3 DNA reads TGTGCCAGCAGCTTACTACGGAACACTGAAGCTTTCTTT. Residues: CASSLLRNTEAFF. The chain employs TRBV7-8 and TRBJ1-1; D remains ambiguous. Trimming removed 2 bases from V and 1 base from J, with 5 bases in between. The germline V gene has CDR1 SGHVS and CDR2 FQNEAQ. The CDR3 length is 13 residues.